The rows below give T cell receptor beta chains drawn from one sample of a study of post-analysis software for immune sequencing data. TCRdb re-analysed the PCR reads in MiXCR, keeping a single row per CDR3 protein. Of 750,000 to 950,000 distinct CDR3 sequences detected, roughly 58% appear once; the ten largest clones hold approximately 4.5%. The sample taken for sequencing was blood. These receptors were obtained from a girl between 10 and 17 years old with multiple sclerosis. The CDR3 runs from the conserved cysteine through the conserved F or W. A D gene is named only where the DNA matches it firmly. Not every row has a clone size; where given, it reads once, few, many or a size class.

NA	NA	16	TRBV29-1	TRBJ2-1	CSVEGSPTRSYNEQFF	TGCAGCGTTGAAGGTTCACCAACCCGTTCATACAATGAGCAGTTCTTC
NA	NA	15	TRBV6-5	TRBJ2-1	CASRPHEERNNEQFF	TGTGCCAGCAGACCCCATGAGGAGCGGAACAATGAGCAGTTCTTC
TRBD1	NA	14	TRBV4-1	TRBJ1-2	CASSQVDRGSGCTF	TGCGCCAGCAGCCAGGTGGACAGGGGATCTGGCTGCACCTTC
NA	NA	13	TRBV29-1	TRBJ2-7	CSGGGWAAYEQYF	TGCAGCGGGGGCGGATGGGCCGCCTACGAGCAGTACTTC
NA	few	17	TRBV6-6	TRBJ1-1	CASSYPRDRLGETEAFF	TGTGCCAGCAGTTACCCTAGGGACCGACTCGGAGAAACTGAAGCTTTCTTT
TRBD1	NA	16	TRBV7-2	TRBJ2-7	CASSLVSDRGSYEQYF	TGTGCCAGCAGCTTAGTTTCGGACAGGGGGTCCTACGAGCAGTACTTC
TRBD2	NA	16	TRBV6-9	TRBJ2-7	CASRPRIAGKAYEQYF	TGTGCCAGCAGGCCCAGGATAGCGGGGAAGGCCTACGAGCAGTACTTC
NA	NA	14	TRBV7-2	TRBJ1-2	CASSYGEGYYGYTF	TGTGCCAGCAGCTACGGGGAGGGTTATTATGGCTACACCTTC
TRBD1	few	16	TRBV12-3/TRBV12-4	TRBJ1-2	CASSLGPGQGAYGYTF	TGTGCCAGCAGCTTGGGGCCGGGACAGGGGGCTTATGGCTACACCTTC
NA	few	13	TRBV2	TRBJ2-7	CASRMDGPYEQYF	TGTGCCAGCAGGATGGACGGACCCTACGAGCAGTACTTC
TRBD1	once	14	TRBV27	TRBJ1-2	CASSFTGGYYGYTF	TGTGCCAGCAGTTTCACAGGGGGCTACTATGGCTACACCTTC
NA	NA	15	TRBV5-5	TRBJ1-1	CASSGEPQVNTEAFF	TGTGCCAGCAGCGGAGAACCGCAGGTGAACACTGAAGCTTTCTTT
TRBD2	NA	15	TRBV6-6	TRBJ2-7	CASQITSGSNYEQYF	TGTGCCAGCCAAATCACTAGCGGGAGTAACTACGAGCAGTACTTC
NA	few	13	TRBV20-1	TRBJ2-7	CSARAGRTGEQYF	TGCAGTGCTAGAGCGGGTAGGACGGGGGAGCAGTACTTC
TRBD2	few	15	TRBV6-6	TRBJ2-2	CASSRSGSNTGELFF	TGTGCCAGCAGTAGGAGCGGGAGCAACACCGGGGAGCTGTTTTTT
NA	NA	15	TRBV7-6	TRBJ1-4	CASSPGWPRGEKLFF	TGTGCCAGCAGCCCTGGTTGGCCCCGGGGTGAAAAACTGTTTTTT
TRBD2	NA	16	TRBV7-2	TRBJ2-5	CASSPPLAGGAETQYF	TGTGCCAGCAGCCCCCCCCTAGCGGGGGGAGCGGAGACCCAGTACTTC